This is a list of T cell receptor beta chains from one sample in a study of cytomegalovirus exposure and HLA in healthy donors. Data came from immunoSEQ multiplex PCR; TCRdb stores just in-frame clones and leaves some out. The sample includes about 110,000 clones, approximately 70% of them seen just once. Sample: PBMCs. These receptor sequences come from a woman in her 70s in good health and CMV-seropositive. Each CDR3 is given with its conserved first and last residue. Fields, in order: CDR3 protein, CDR3 DNA, V gene, D gene, CDR3 length, clone size, J gene. D genes are given only for firm matches. Expanded clones get a size class; other rows say once, few or many, or leave the size out.

CDR3aa: CASSNGGGVKNIQYF
CDR3nt: TGTGCCAGCAGCAACGGGGGAGGGGTCAAAAACATTCAGTACTTC
v_gene: TRBV21-1
d_gene: .
len: 15
abundance: .
j_gene: TRBJ2-4

CDR3aa: CASSVEGGETQYF
CDR3nt: TGTGCCAGCAGCGTGGAGGGAGGTGAGACCCAGTACTTC
v_gene: TRBV9
d_gene: .
len: 13
abundance: .
j_gene: TRBJ2-5

CDR3aa: CASSLIGDTQYF
CDR3nt: TGTGCCAGCAGCCTCATCGGGGATACGCAGTATTTT
v_gene: TRBV14
d_gene: .
len: 12
abundance: .
j_gene: TRBJ2-3

CDR3aa: CAWIPGQGGRNNEKLFF
CDR3nt: TGTGCCTGGATACCGGGTCAGGGAGGGAGGAATAATGAAAAACTGTTTTTT
v_gene: TRBV30
d_gene: .
len: 17
abundance: .
j_gene: TRBJ1-4

CDR3aa: CASSIGTGGIYGYTF
CDR3nt: TGCGCCAGCAGCATTGGGACAGGGGGAATCTATGGCTACACCTTC
v_gene: TRBV5-1
d_gene: TRBD1
len: 15
abundance: .
j_gene: TRBJ1-2

CDR3aa: CASTPGTGGYEQYF
CDR3nt: TGCGCCAGCACCCCCGGGACAGGGGGCTACGAGCAGTACTTC
v_gene: TRBV5-1
d_gene: TRBD1
len: 14
abundance: .
j_gene: TRBJ2-7

CDR3aa: CASRVILDGYTF
CDR3nt: TGTGCCAGCAGAGTGATCCTAGATGGCTACACCTTC
v_gene: TRBV6-1
d_gene: .
len: 12
abundance: .
j_gene: TRBJ1-2

CDR3aa: CASSSRETQYF
CDR3nt: TGTGCCAGCAGCAGCCGCGAGACCCAGTACTTC
v_gene: TRBV4-2
d_gene: .
len: 11
abundance: .
j_gene: TRBJ2-5

CDR3aa: CASSGLGDTQYF
CDR3nt: TGTGCCAGCAGCGGGCTCGGAGATACGCAGTATTTT
v_gene: TRBV5-6
d_gene: .
len: 12
abundance: .
j_gene: TRBJ2-3

CDR3aa: CASSRGQGRTGELFF
CDR3nt: TGCGCCAGCAGCAGAGGACAGGGCCGCACCGGGGAGCTGTTTTTT
v_gene: TRBV5-1
d_gene: TRBD1
len: 15
abundance: once
j_gene: TRBJ2-2

CDR3aa: CAGQMKANEKLFF
CDR3nt: TGTGCCGGGCAGATGAAGGCTAATGAAAAACTGTTTTTT
v_gene: TRBV6-1
d_gene: .
len: 13
abundance: .
j_gene: TRBJ1-4

CDR3aa: CASSLNRDSGEKLFF
CDR3nt: TGTGCCAGCTCACTAAACCGGGACAGTGGAGAAAAACTGTTTTTT
v_gene: TRBV18
d_gene: TRBD1
len: 15
abundance: .
j_gene: TRBJ1-4

CDR3aa: CAIHGSSGNTIYF
CDR3nt: TGTGCCATCCACGGGAGCTCTGGAAACACCATATATTTT
v_gene: TRBV10-3
d_gene: .
len: 13
abundance: .
j_gene: TRBJ1-3

CDR3aa: CASSSLTGGSNQPQHF
CDR3nt: TGTGCCAGCAGTTCCCTAACGGGGGGAAGCAATCAGCCCCAGCATTTT
v_gene: TRBV28
d_gene: .
len: 16
abundance: .
j_gene: TRBJ1-5

CDR3aa: CATSSASGVQYF
CDR3nt: TGTGCCACCAGCTCGGCGTCGGGGGTTCAGTACTTC
v_gene: TRBV15
d_gene: .
len: 12
abundance: .
j_gene: TRBJ2-4

CDR3aa: CASSSGQNLAKNIQYF
CDR3nt: TGTGCCAGCAGCTCGGGACAGAACCTAGCCAAAAACATTCAGTACTTC
v_gene: TRBV7-2
d_gene: TRBD1
len: 16
abundance: few
j_gene: TRBJ2-4

CDR3aa: CASSAGQGVFEPQHF
CDR3nt: TGTGCCAGCAGCGCGGGACAGGGGGTTTTTGAACCCCAGCATTTT
v_gene: TRBV9
d_gene: TRBD1
len: 15
abundance: .
j_gene: TRBJ1-5

CDR3aa: CASSRRTGRALGAFF
CDR3nt: TGTGCCAGCAGTCGCCGGACAGGAAGGGCTCTTGGTGCTTTCTTT
v_gene: TRBV27
d_gene: TRBD1
len: 15
abundance: .
j_gene: TRBJ1-1

CDR3aa: CASSPGTSGGAAYSGELFF
CDR3nt: TGTGCCAGCAGCCCCGGGACTAGCGGGGGGGCGGCGTATTCCGGGGAGCTGTTTTTT
v_gene: TRBV27
d_gene: TRBD2
len: 19
abundance: .
j_gene: TRBJ2-2

CDR3aa: CASHDRGLNQPQHF
CDR3nt: TGTGCCAGCCACGACAGGGGGCTCAATCAGCCCCAGCATTTT
v_gene: TRBV19
d_gene: TRBD1
len: 14
abundance: .
j_gene: TRBJ1-5

CDR3aa: CASSLFQGNEQYF
CDR3nt: TGTGCCAGCAGCCTATTCCAGGGTAACGAGCAGTACTTC
v_gene: TRBV7-6
d_gene: .
len: 13
abundance: .
j_gene: TRBJ2-7

CDR3aa: CASSEFGIATDTQYF
CDR3nt: TGTGCCAGCAGTGAATTCGGGATTGCCACAGATACGCAGTATTTT
v_gene: TRBV25-1
d_gene: .
len: 15
abundance: .
j_gene: TRBJ2-3

CDR3aa: CASSSQGGMNTEAFF
CDR3nt: TGTGCCAGCAGCTCACAGGGGGGCATGAACACTGAAGCTTTCTTT
v_gene: TRBV7-2
d_gene: TRBD1
len: 15
abundance: once
j_gene: TRBJ1-1

CDR3aa: CASREGTGGSQPQHF
CDR3nt: TGTGCCAGCAGGGAAGGGACAGGGGGGTCCCAGCCCCAGCATTTT
v_gene: TRBV7-2
d_gene: TRBD1
len: 15
abundance: few
j_gene: TRBJ1-5

CDR3aa: CASSIRGLFQETQYF
CDR3nt: TGCGCCAGCAGCATCCGGGGACTGTTTCAAGAGACCCAGTACTTC
v_gene: TRBV5-1
d_gene: .
len: 15
abundance: .
j_gene: TRBJ2-5

CDR3aa: CASSLSHVSSYNEQFF
CDR3nt: TGTGCCAGCAGCTTATCTCATGTGAGCTCCTACAATGAGCAGTTCTTC
v_gene: TRBV7-2
d_gene: .
len: 16
abundance: .
j_gene: TRBJ2-1

CDR3aa: CASSIADFNSDTQYF
CDR3nt: TGTGCCAGTAGTATTGCTGACTTTAACTCAGATACGCAGTATTTT
v_gene: TRBV19
d_gene: .
len: 15
abundance: .
j_gene: TRBJ2-3

CDR3aa: CASSQRGTWEQYF
CDR3nt: TGTGCCAGCAGCCAGCGGGGTACTTGGGAGCAGTACTTC
v_gene: TRBV13
d_gene: TRBD2
len: 13
abundance: .
j_gene: TRBJ2-7

CDR3aa: CASSLGGVSGANVLTF
CDR3nt: TGCGCCAGCAGCTTAGGGGGGGTCTCTGGGGCCAACGTCCTGACTTTC
v_gene: TRBV5-1
d_gene: .
len: 16
abundance: .
j_gene: TRBJ2-6

CDR3aa: CASSQGRQLPYEQYF
CDR3nt: TGCGCCAGCAGCCAGGGCAGACAGTTACCCTACGAGCAGTACTTC
v_gene: TRBV4-3
d_gene: .
len: 15
abundance: .
j_gene: TRBJ2-7

CDR3aa: CASSIIDTGELFF
CDR3nt: TGTGCCAGTAGTATTATTGACACCGGGGAGCTGTTTTTT
v_gene: TRBV19
d_gene: .
len: 13
abundance: .
j_gene: TRBJ2-2

CDR3aa: CASRYNNYSPLHF
CDR3nt: TGTGCCAGCAGATACAACAATTATTCACCCCTCCACTTT
v_gene: TRBV6-5
d_gene: .
len: 13
abundance: few
j_gene: TRBJ1-6

CDR3aa: CASSGRSGTGAHEQYF
CDR3nt: TGTGCCAGCAGTGGGAGATCCGGGACAGGGGCCCACGAGCAGTACTTC
v_gene: TRBV6-1
d_gene: TRBD1
len: 16
abundance: few
j_gene: TRBJ2-7

CDR3aa: CASSPQTGQSYNEQFF
CDR3nt: TGTGCCAGTAGTCCGCAGACAGGGCAGTCCTACAATGAGCAGTTCTTC
v_gene: TRBV19
d_gene: TRBD1
len: 16
abundance: once
j_gene: TRBJ2-1

CDR3aa: CASRGQAADEQYF
CDR3nt: TGTGCCAGCAGAGGACAGGCCGCGGACGAGCAGTACTTC
v_gene: TRBV11-2
d_gene: TRBD1
len: 13
abundance: .
j_gene: TRBJ2-7

CDR3aa: CASRPFYSNQPQHF
CDR3nt: TGTGCCAGTAGACCCTTCTATAGCAATCAGCCCCAGCATTTT
v_gene: TRBV19
d_gene: .
len: 14
abundance: .
j_gene: TRBJ1-5

CDR3aa: CASRAILNTEAFF
CDR3nt: TGTGCCAGCAGGGCAATCCTGAACACTGAAGCTTTCTTT
v_gene: TRBV27
d_gene: .
len: 13
abundance: .
j_gene: TRBJ1-1

CDR3aa: CAWQGVREKLFF
CDR3nt: TGTGCCTGGCAGGGGGTCCGAGAAAAACTGTTTTTT
v_gene: TRBV30
d_gene: TRBD1
len: 12
abundance: .
j_gene: TRBJ1-4

CDR3aa: CASSTGGPDTQYF
CDR3nt: TGTGCCAGCAGCACGGGGGGGCCAGATACGCAGTATTTT
v_gene: TRBV6-6
d_gene: TRBD2
len: 13
abundance: .
j_gene: TRBJ2-3

CDR3aa: CASSRTPYEQYF
CDR3nt: TGTGCCAGTAGCCGGACACCCTACGAGCAGTACTTC
v_gene: TRBV19
d_gene: .
len: 12
abundance: few
j_gene: TRBJ2-7

CDR3aa: CASSGTGYEQFF
CDR3nt: TGTGCCAGCAGCGGGACAGGGTATGAGCAGTTCTTC
v_gene: TRBV7-8
d_gene: TRBD1
len: 12
abundance: .
j_gene: TRBJ2-1

CDR3aa: CASSQLAVQETQYF
CDR3nt: TGTGCCAGTAGTCAACTAGCGGTTCAAGAGACCCAGTACTTC
v_gene: TRBV19
d_gene: TRBD2
len: 14
abundance: .
j_gene: TRBJ2-5